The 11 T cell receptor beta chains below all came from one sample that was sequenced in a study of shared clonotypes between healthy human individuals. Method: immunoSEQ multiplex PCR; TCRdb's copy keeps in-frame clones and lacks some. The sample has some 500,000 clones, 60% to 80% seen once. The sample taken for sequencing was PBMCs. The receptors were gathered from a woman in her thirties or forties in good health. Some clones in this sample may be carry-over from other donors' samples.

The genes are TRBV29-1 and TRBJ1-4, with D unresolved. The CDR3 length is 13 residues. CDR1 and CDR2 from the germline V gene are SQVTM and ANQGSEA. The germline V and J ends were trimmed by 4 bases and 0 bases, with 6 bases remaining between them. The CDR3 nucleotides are TGCAGCGTTGTGTCCACAACTAATGAAAAACTGTTTTTT. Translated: CSVVSTTNEKLFF.

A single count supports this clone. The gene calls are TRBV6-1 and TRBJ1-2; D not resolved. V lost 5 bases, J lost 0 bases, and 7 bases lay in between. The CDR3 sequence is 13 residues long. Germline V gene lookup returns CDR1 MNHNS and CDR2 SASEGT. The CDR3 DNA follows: TGTGCCAGCAGTTATGGTGCTAACTATGGCTACACCTTC. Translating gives CASSYGANYGYTF.

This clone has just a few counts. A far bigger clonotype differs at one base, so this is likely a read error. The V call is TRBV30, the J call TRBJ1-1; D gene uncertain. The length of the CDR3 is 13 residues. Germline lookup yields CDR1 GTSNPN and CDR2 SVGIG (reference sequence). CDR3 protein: CAWDWNMNTEASF. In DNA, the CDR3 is TGTGCCTGGGACTGGAACATGAACACTGAAGCTTCCTTT.

DNA of the CDR3: TGCGCCAGCAGCCAAGGTGCAGGGTTAACTAGCACAGATACGCAGTATTTT. Residues: CASSQGAGLTSTDTQYF. This chain uses TRBV4-3 with TRBJ2-3; perhaps TRBD1 as D (5 bases). The CDR3 totals 17 residues. Germline V lookup: CDR1 LGHNA, CDR2 YSLEER. V was cut by 1 base and J by 0 bases, with 14 bases left in between.

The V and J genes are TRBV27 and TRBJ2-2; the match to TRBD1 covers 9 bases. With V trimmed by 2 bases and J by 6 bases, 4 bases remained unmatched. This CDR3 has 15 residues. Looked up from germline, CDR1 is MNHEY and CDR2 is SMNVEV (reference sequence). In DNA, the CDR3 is TGTGCCAGCAGTTTACTACAGGGGGCGTCCGGGGAGCTGTTTTTT. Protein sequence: CASSLLQGASGELFF.

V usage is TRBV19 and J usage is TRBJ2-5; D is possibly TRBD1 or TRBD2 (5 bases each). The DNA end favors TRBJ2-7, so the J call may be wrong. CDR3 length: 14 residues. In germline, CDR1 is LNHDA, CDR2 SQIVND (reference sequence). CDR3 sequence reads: CASSWDHTSYEQYF. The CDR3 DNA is TGTGCCAGTAGTTGGGACCACACTTCCTACGAGCAGTACTTC.

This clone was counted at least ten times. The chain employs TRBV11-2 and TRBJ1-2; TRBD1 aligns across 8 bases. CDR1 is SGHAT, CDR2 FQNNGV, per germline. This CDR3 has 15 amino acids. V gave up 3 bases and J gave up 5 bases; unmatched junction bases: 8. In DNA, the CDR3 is TGTGCCAGCAGCTTGTCCGGGACAGGCGATTATGGCTACACCTTC. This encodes CASSLSGTGDYGYTF. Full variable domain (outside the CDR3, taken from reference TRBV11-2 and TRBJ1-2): EAGVAQSPRYKIIEKRQSVAFWCNPISGHATLYWYQQILGQGPKLLIQFQNNGVVDDSQLPKDRFSAERLKGVDSTLKIQPAKLEDSAVYLCASSLSGTGDYGYTFGSGTRLTVV.

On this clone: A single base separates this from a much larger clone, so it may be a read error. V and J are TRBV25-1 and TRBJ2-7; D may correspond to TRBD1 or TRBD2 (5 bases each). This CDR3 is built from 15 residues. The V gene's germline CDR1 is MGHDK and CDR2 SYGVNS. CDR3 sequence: CVSSESGTYPRGQYF. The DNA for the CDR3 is TGTGTCAGCAGTGAATCAGGGACCTACCCGAGAGGGCAGTACTTC.

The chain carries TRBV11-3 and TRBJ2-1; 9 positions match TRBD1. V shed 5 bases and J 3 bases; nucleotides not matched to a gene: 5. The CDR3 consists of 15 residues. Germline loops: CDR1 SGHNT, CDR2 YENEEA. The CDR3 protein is CASSMGQGGYNEQFF. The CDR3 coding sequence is TGTGCCAGCAGCATGGGACAGGGAGGCTACAATGAGCAGTTCTTC.

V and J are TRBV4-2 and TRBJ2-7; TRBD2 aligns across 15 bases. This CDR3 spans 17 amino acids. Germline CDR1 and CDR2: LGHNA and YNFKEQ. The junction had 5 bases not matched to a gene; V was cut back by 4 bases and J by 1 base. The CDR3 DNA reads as TGTGCCAGCAGCCCGGGACTAGCGGGAGGACTATCCTACGAGCAGTACTTC. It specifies CASSPGLAGGLSYEQYF.

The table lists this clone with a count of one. The DNA for the CDR3 is TGCGCCAGCAGCTTGGCCGGCGGGTATTCACCCCTCCACTTT. It is translated as CASSLAGGYSPLHF. The chain joins TRBV5-1 to TRBJ1-6, with D uncertain. Germline V CDR1 and CDR2: SGHRS, YFSETQ. This CDR3 is 14 amino acids long. Trimming removed 0 bases at V and 8 bases at J, with 9 bases between. Combining the CDR3 with reference TRBV5-1 and TRBJ1-6 gives the whole variable domain KAGVTQTPRYLIKTRGQQVTLSCSPISGHRSVSWYQQTPGQGLQFLFEYFSETQRNKGNFPGRFSGRQFSNSRSEMNVSTLELGDSALYLCASSLAGGYSPLHFGNGTRLTVT.